This T cell receptor (beta chain) was identified during a study of blood T cell repertoires in COVID-19. The wider study: The study drew acute and convalescent COVID-19 samples from the United States, Italy and Spain. PBMCs, B-cell-depleted T cells, or T cells provided the cDNA or gDNA that made up the material.

The CDR3 totals 12 residues. CDR1 and CDR2 from the germline V gene are GTSNPN and SVGIG (reference sequence). V was pared by 5 bases and J by 8 bases, with 15 bases between. Per the authors' pipeline: Amplifying reference gene primers gave estimates of nucleated cell counts. Sequencing used immunoSEQ multiplex PCR; TCRdb keeps in-frame clones, though not all of them. Clonal size and the V and J genes are those of that table, whereas D and trimming came from the DNA. The data hold 110,000 to 150,000 clones, with roughly 85% observed a single time. Enrolled through a virtual design, the participants were between roughly 18 and 95 years of age and came from about two dozen US areas.

Material for sequencing was PBMCs or T cells enriched from blood (not recorded which). The sequence was obtained from a man between 50 and 59 years old who had recovered from COVID-19. The chain employs TRBV30 and TRBJ1-2; D possibly corresponds to TRBD1 (6 bases). As DNA, the CDR3 is TGTGCCTGGCAGCGGGGGGCCGGGGGCTACACCTTC. It specifies CAWQRGAGGYTF.